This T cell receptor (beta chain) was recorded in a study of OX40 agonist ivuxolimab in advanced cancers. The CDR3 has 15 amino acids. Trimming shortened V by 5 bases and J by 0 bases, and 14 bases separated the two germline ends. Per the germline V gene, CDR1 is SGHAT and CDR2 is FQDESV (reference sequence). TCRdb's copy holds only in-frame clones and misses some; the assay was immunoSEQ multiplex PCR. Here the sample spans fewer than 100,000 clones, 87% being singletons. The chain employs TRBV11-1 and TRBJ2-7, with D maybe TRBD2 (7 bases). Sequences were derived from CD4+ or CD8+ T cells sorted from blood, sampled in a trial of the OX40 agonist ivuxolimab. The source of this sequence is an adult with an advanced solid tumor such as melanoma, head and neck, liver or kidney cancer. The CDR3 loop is CASSGPGGLSYEQYF. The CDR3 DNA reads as TGTGCCAGCAGCGGGCCGGGGGGCCTCTCCTACGAGCAGTACTTC.